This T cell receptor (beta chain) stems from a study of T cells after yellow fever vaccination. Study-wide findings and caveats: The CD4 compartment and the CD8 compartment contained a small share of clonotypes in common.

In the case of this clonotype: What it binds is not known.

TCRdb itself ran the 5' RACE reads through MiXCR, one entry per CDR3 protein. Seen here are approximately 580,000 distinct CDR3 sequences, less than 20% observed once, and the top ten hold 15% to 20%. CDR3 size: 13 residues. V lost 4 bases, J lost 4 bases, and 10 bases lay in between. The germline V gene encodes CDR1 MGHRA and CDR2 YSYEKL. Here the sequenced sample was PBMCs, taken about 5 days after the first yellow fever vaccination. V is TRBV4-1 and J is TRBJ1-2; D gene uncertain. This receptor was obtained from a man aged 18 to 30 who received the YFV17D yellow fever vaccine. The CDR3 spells CASSPRVLYGYTF. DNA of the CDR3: TGCGCCAGCAGCCCGAGGGTGCTCTATGGCTACACCTTC.